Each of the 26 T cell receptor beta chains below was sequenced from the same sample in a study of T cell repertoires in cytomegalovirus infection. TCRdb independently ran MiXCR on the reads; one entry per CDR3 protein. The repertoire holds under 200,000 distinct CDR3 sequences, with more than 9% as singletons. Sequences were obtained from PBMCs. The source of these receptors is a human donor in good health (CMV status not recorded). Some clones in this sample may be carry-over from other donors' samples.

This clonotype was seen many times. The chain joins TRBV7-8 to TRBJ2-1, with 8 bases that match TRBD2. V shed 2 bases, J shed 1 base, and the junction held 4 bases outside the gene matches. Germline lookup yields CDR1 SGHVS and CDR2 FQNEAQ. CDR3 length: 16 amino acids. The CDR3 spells CASSLKRESSYNEQFF. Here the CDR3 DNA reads TGTGCCAGCAGCTTAAAGCGGGAGAGTTCCTACAATGAGCAGTTCTTC.

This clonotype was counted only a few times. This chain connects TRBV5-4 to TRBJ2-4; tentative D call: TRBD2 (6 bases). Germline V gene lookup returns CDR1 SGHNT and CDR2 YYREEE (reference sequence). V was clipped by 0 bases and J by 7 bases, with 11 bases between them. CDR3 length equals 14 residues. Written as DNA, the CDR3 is TGTGCCAGCAGCTTGGTCGGGGGAGGCAACATTCAGTACTTC. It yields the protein CASSLVGGGNIQYF. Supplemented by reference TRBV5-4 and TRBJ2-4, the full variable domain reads ETGVTQSPTHLIKTRGQQVTLRCSSQSGHNTVSWYQQALGQGPQFIFQYYREEENGRGNFPPRFSGLQFPNYSSELNVNALELDDSALYLCASSLVGGGNIQYFGAGTRLSVL.

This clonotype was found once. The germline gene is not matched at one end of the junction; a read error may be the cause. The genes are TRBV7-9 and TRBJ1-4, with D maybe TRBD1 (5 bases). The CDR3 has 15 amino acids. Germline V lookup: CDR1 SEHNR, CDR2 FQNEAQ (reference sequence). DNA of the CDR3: TGTGCCAGCAGCTTAGGACAGACAACTAATGAAAAACTGGTTTTT. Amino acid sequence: CASSLGQTTNEKLVF.

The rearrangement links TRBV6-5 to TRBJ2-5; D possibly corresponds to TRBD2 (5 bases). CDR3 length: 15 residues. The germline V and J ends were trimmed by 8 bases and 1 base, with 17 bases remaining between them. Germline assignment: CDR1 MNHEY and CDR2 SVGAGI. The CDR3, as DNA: TGTGCCAGCTGTCGGGGTGTCGGGCCCCAAGAGACCCAGTACTTC. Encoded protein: CASCRGVGPQETQYF.

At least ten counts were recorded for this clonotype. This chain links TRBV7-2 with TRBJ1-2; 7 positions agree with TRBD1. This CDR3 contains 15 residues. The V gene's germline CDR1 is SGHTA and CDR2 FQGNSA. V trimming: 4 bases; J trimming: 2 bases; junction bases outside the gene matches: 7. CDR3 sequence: CASSYKPTGNYGYTF. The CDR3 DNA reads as TGTGCCAGCAGCTACAAACCGACAGGGAACTATGGCTACACCTTC.

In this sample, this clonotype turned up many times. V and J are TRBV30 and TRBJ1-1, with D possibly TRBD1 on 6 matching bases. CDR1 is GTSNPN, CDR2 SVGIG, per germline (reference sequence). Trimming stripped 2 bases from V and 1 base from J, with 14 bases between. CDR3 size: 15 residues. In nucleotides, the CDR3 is TGTGCCTGGAGTAGGGCCGAACAGGGGAACACTGAAGCTTTCTTT. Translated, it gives CAWSRAEQGNTEAFF.

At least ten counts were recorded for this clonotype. The CDR3 DNA reads TGTGCCAGCAGCGTAAATCGAGGACCTTACTCTGGGGCCAACGTCCTGACTTTC. This gives the protein CASSVNRGPYSGANVLTF. The genes are TRBV9 and TRBJ2-6, with D hard to call. The CDR3 has 18 amino acids. The V gene lost 1 base and the J gene lost 0 bases, with 14 bases spanning the gap. The germline gives CDR1 SGDLS, CDR2 YYNGEE. The full variable domain, its missing parts supplied by reference TRBV9 and TRBJ2-6, is DSGVTQTPKHLITATGQRVTLRCSPRSGDLSVYWYQQSLDQGLQFLIQYYNGEERAKGNILERFSAQQFPDLHSELNLSSLELGDSALYFCASSVNRGPYSGANVLTFGAGSRLTVL.

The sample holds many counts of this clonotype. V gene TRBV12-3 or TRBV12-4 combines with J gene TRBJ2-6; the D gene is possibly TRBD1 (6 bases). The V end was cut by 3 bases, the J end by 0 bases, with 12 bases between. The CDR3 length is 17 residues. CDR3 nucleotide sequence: TGTGCCAGCAGTTTTCAGGGGCTCCCCTCTGGGGCCAACGTCCTGACTTTC. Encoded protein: CASSFQGLPSGANVLTF.

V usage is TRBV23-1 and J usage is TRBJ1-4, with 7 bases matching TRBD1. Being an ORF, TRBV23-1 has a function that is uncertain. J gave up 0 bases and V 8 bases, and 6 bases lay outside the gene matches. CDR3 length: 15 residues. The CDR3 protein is CASGLGTATNEKLFF. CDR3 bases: TGCGCCAGCGGCCTCGGGACAGCAACTAATGAAAAACTGTTTTTT.

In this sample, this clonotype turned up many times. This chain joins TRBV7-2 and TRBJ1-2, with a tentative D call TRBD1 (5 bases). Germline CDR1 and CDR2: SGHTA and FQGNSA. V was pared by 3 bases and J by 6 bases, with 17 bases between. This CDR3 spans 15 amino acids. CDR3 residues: CASSLGSGFGDGYTF. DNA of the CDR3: TGTGCCAGCAGCTTGGGGTCAGGGTTCGGTGATGGCTACACCTTC.

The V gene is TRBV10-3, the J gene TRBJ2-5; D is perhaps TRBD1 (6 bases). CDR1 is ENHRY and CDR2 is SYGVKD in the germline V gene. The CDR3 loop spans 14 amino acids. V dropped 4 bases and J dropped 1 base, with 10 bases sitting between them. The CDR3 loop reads CAISADRFQETQYF. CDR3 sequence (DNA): TGTGCCATCAGTGCGGACAGATTCCAAGAGACCCAGTACTTC.

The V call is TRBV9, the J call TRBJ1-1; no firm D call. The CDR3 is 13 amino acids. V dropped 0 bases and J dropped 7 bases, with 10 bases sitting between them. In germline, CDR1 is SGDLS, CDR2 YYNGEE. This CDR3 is CASSVGVRGEAFF. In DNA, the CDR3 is TGTGCCAGCAGCGTAGGTGTACGGGGTGAAGCTTTCTTT.

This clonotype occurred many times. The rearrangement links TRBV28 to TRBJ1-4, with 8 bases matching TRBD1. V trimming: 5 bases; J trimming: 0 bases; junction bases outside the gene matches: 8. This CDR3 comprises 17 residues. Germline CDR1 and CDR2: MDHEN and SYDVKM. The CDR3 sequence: CASSHGDRPATNEKLFF. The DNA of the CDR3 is TGTGCCAGCAGTCACGGGGACAGGCCTGCAACTAATGAAAAACTGTTTTTT.

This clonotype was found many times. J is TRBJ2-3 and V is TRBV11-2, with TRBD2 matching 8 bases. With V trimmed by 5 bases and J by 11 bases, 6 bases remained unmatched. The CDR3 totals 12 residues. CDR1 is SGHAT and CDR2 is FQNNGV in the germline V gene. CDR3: CASSATSGVQYF. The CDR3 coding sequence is TGTGCCAGCAGCGCAACTAGCGGAGTGCAGTATTTT.

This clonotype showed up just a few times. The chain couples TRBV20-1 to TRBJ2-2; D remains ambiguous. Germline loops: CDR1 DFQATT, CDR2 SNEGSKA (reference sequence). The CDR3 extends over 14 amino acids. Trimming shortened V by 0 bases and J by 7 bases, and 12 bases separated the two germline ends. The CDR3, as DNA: TGCAGTGCTAGAGATAGCCTAGTCAGCGGGGAGCTGTTTTTT. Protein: CSARDSLVSGELFF.

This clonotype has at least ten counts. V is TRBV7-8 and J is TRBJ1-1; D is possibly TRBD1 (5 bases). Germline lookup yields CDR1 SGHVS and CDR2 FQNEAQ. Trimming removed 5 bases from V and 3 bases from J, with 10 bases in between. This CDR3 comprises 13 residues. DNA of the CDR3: TGTGCCAGCAGCATCAGGGTCGACACTGAAGCTTTCTTT. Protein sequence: CASSIRVDTEAFF.

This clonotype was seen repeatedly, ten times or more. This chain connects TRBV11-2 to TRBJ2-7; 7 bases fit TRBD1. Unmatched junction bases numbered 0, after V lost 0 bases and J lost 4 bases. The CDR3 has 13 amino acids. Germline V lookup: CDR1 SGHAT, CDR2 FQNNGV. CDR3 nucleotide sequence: TGTGCCAGCAGCTTAGAGGACAGGTACGAGCAGTACTTC. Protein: CASSLEDRYEQYF.

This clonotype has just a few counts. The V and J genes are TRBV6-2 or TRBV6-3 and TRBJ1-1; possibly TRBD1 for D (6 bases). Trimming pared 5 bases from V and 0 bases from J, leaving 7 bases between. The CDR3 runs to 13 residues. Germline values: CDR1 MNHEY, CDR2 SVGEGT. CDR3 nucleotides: TGTGCCAGCAGTGGGACATTGAACACTGAAGCTTTCTTT. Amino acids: CASSGTLNTEAFF.

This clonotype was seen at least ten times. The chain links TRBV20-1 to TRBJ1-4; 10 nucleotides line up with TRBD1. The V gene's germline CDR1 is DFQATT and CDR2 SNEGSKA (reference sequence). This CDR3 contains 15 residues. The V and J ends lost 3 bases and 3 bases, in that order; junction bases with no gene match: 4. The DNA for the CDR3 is TGCAGTGCTAGTTCGACAGGGGGCTCTAATGAAAAACTGTTTTTT. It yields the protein CSASSTGGSNEKLFF.

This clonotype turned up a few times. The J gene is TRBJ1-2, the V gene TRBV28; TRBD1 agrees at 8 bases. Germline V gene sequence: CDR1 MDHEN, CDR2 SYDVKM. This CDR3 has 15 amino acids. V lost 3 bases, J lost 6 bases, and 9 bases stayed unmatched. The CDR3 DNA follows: TGTGCCAGCAGTTTTGCCAGGGGGCGTGCAAATGGCTACACCTTC. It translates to CASSFARGRANGYTF.

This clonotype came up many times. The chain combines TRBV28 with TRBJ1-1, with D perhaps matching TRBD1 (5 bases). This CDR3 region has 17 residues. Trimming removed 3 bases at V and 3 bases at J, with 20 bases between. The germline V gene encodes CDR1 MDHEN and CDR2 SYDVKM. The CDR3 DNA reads TGTGCCAGCAGTTTGGGGGAGATGTGGCGTGGGGACACTGAAGCTTTCTTT. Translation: CASSLGEMWRGDTEAFF.

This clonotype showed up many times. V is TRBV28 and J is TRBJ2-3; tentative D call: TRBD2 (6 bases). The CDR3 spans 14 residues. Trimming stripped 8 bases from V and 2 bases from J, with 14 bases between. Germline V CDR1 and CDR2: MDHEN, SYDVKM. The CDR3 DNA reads TGTGCCAGCGGGGATAGCGGCTACACAGATACGCAGTATTTT. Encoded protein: CASGDSGYTDTQYF.

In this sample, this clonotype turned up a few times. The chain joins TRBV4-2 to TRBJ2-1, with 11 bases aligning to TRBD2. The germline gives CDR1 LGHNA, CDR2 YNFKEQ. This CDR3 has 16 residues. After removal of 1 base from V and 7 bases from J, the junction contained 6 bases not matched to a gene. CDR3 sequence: CASSQVAGLADNEQFF. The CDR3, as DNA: TGTGCCAGCAGCCAAGTAGCGGGACTAGCGGATAATGAGCAGTTCTTC.

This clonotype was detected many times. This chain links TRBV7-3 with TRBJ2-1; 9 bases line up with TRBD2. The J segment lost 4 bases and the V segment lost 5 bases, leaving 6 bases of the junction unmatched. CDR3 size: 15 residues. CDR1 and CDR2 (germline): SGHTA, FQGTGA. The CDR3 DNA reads TGTGCCAGCAGCCCCGCGGGACTAGCATACAATGAGCAGTTCTTC. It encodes CASSPAGLAYNEQFF.

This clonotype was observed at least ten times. DNA for the CDR3: TGTGCCAGCAGATTAAACACTGAAGCTTTCTTT. This translates into CASRLNTEAFF. The genes are TRBV12-3 or TRBV12-4 and TRBJ1-1; D is unclear. The CDR3 runs 11 residues. V was cut by 6 bases and J by 2 bases, with 4 bases left in between.

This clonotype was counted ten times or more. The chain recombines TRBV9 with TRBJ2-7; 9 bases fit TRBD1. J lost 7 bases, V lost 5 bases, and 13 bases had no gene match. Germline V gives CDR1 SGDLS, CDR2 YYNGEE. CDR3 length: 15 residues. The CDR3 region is CASSGGKTGGREQYF. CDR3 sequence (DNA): TGTGCCAGCAGTGGGGGCAAGACAGGGGGGCGGGAGCAGTACTTC.